Following are 2 T cell receptor beta chains from one sample sequenced in a study of identical twins. Each CDR3 protein gets one entry after TCRdb re-called the 5' RACE reads with MiXCR. The repertoire includes approximately 690,000 distinct CDR3 sequences, approximately 6% of them detected once, and approximately 2% sits in the top ten. Sample: naive T cells sorted from blood. These receptors came from a man aged 18 to 30 in good health.

At least ten counts were recorded for this clonotype. This rearrangement joins TRBV7-8 to TRBJ2-3, with D possibly being TRBD1 (6 bases). Germline CDR1 reads SGHVS; CDR2 reads FQNEAQ. Trimming removed 7 bases from V and 2 bases from J, with 13 bases in between. The CDR3 length is 14 residues. The CDR3: CASTRDIYTDTQYF. CDR3 coding DNA: TGTGCCAGCACCCGGGACATATACACAGATACGCAGTATTTT.

The chain combines TRBV12-5 with TRBJ2-1, with 9 nucleotides matching TRBD1. CDR1 is LGHNT and CDR2 is FRNRAP in the germline V gene. V was pared by 6 bases and J by 4 bases, with 7 bases of the junction left unmatched. The CDR3 sequence is 15 residues long. CDR3 nucleotide sequence: TGTGCTAGTGGCCTCGACAGGGGGGGATACAATGAGCAGTTCTTC. It codes for CASGLDRGGYNEQFF.